Described below is a single T cell receptor beta chain sequence and its context. The data were taken from a study of blood T cell repertoires in COVID-19. Across the study: COVID-19 samples from acute and convalescent phases originated in the United States, Italy and Spain. T cells, B-cell-depleted T cells, or PBMCs provided the cDNA or gDNA that served as material.

Per the germline V gene, CDR1 is SGDLS and CDR2 is YYNGEE. The CDR3 consists of 15 residues. V lost 3 bases and J lost 6; bases outside the gene matches: 5. Original methodology: Amplification of reference gene primers provided the estimated nucleated cell counts. Repertoires were generated with immunoSEQ multiplex PCR, while TCRdb's copy carries only in-frame clones and drops some. Clone size and V and J calls were adopted from that table, with D and trimming inferred from the DNA. The table shows about 240,000 clones, with 75% to 85% occurring only once. This chain joins TRBV9 and TRBJ2-1; 11 bases match TRBD2. The clonotype comes from a human donor in a cohort sampled during active COVID-19. The specimen was peripheral blood. Written as DNA, the CDR3 is TGTGCCAGCAGCGGCAGACTAGCGGGATTCAATGAGCAGTTCTTC. It codes for CASSGRLAGFNEQFF.